This TCR beta chain is from a study of T cell responses to AZD1222 COVID-19 vaccine. Study overall: Second-dose recipients at about 4 or about 12 weeks were treated as one pooled group.

Points on this clone: Its target is unknown.

Only in-frame clones appear in the TCRdb table, and some are missing; sequencing was by immunoSEQ multiplex PCR. The sample records 75,000 to 95,000 clones, roughly 85% being singletons. Study-wide results and limits: Among spike-specific TCRs, nearly half reportedly target unmutated variant regions. Repertoire sampling happened only post peak T cell response.

Germline CDR1 LNHDA, CDR2 SQIVND (reference sequence). The V gene lost 2 bases and the J gene lost 2 bases, with 16 bases spanning the gap. The CDR3 has 16 residues. The sequencing used peripheral blood, collected on day 0 of AZD1222 vaccination. The receptor comes from an adult in good health. V and J are TRBV19 and TRBJ2-7; possible D gene TRBD1, 6 bases. The CDR3 spells CASSIFSDSSTYEQYF. The DNA for the CDR3 is TGTGCCAGTAGTATATTCTCGGACAGTTCGACCTACGAGCAGTACTTC.